The rows below give T cell receptor beta chains drawn from one sample of a study of blood T cell repertoires in COVID-19. Profiling relied on immunoSEQ multiplex PCR, and the TCRdb table lists in-frame clones only, not all of them. The table includes some 220,000 clones, about 84% detected once. Source material: peripheral blood. These receptors originate from a human donor in a cohort sampled during active COVID-19. Each CDR3 is given with its conserved first and last residue. D genes are given only for firm matches. Not all rows give a size; the values are once, few, many and, for expanded clones, a class.

V gene,D gene,CDR3 length,clone size,J gene,CDR3 DNA,CDR3 protein
TRBV3-1/TRBV3-2,.,14,.,TRBJ2-7,TGTGCCAGCAGCCAAGATAGGACTTACTACGAGCAGTACTTC,CASSQDRTYYEQYF
TRBV18,.,14,.,TRBJ2-1,TGTGCCAGCTCGCCCATGAGAATAGAAGCTGAGCAGTTCTTC,CASSPMRIEAEQFF
TRBV9,.,15,.,TRBJ2-1,TGTGCCAGCAGCTCTCTGAGCGGGTTTGGGAATGAGCAGTTCTTC,CASSSLSGFGNEQFF
TRBV7-3,.,13,once,TRBJ1-6,TGTGCCAGCGGACATATGAATAATTCACCCCTCCACTTT,CASGHMNNSPLHF
TRBV24-1,TRBD1,15,.,TRBJ2-7,TGTGCCACCAGTGAGAATAGACAGGGGTCCTACGAGCAGTACTTC,CATSENRQGSYEQYF
TRBV18,TRBD2,17,few,TRBJ2-3,TGTGCCAGCTCGCTCCGGACTAGCGGGAGTAGCACAGATACGCAGTATTTT,CASSLRTSGSSTDTQYF
TRBV18,.,13,.,TRBJ2-3,TGTGCCAGCTCACCCAATAGCGGAGATACGCAGTATTTT,CASSPNSGDTQYF
TRBV28,.,17,.,TRBJ1-2,TGTGCCAGCAGTCCGATAGGGCGGGGGGGCAGAATCTATGGCTACACCTTC,CASSPIGRGGRIYGYTF
TRBV12-5,.,13,once,TRBJ2-3,TGTGCTAGTGGTTTGGTAGGGGGATATACGCAGTATTTT,CASGLVGGYTQYF
TRBV12-3/TRBV12-4,.,12,.,TRBJ1-2,TGTGCCACCCTCCCAACAGCGGGCGGCTACACCTTC,CATLPTAGGYTF
TRBV5-1,TRBD2,14,.,TRBJ2-3,TGCGCCAGCAGCTTTAGCGGGAGCTCCGATACGCAGTATTTT,CASSFSGSSDTQYF
TRBV7-2,.,16,.,TRBJ2-7,TGTGCCAGCAGCTTAGTAGTACAGGCGCCATCCTACGAGCAGTACTTC,CASSLVVQAPSYEQYF
TRBV5-1,TRBD1,17,.,TRBJ2-2,TGCGCCAGCAGCTTAGACCCCCCGGGACAGGGGGTAGGGGAGCTGTTTTTT,CASSLDPPGQGVGELFF
TRBV28,.,12,.,TRBJ2-3,TGTGCAATAGGGGACTTGCCAGATACGCAGTATTTT,CAIGDLPDTQYF
TRBV10-1,TRBD1,17,.,TRBJ2-7,TGCGCCAGCAGTGATAGATGGAGGACAGGGGTTTTGGGGGAGCAGTACTTC,CASSDRWRTGVLGEQYF
TRBV5-1,TRBD2,17,.,TRBJ2-5,TGCGCCAGCAGCTTTCGAGGACTAGCGGGAGGCCCAGAGACCCAGTACTTC,CASSFRGLAGGPETQYF
TRBV10-3,.,13,.,TRBJ1-4,TGTGCCATCAGGGGGGGAGCTAATGAAAAACTGTTTTTT,CAIRGGANEKLFF